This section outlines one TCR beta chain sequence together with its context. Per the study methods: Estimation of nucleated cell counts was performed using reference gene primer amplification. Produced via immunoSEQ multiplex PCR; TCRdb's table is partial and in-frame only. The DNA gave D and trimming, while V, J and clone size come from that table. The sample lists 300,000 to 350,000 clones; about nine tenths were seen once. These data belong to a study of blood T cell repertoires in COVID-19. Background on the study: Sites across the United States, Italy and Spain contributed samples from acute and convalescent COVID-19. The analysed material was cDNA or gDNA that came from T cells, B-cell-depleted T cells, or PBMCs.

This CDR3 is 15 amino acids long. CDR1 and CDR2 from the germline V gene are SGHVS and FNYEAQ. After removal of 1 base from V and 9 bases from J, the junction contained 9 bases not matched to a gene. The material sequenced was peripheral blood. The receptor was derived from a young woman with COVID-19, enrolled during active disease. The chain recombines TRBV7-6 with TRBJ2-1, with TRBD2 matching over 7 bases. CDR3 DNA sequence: TGTGCCAGCAGCTTAGGGGCCGGACTAGGGTCTGAGCAGTTCTTC. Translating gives CASSLGAGLGSEQFF.